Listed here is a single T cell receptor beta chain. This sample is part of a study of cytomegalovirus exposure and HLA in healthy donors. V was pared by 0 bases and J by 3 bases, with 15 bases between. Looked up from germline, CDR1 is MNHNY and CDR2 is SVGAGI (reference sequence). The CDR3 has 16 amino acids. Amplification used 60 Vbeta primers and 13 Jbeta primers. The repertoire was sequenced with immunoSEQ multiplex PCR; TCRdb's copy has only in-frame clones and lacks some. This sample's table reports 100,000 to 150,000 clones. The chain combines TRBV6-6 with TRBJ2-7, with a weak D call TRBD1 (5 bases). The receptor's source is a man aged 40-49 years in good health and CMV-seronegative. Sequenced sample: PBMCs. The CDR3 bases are TGTGCCAGCAGTTACTCCCAGGACACAAATTTCTACGAGCAGTACTTC. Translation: CASSYSQDTNFYEQYF.